This T cell receptor beta chain comes out of a study of blood T cells in healthy people across ages (dated by TCRdb to between 2014 and 2017). Regarding the research as a whole: In model experiments, roughly one uniquely barcoded TCR beta cDNA molecule per two T cells was captured by template switching. For two donors (one aged 18 to 29 and one aged 80 or older), the study analyzed two additional independent replicas of 1 million unique cDNA reads from the same blood draw. To avoid experimental bias, donors of different ages were randomly spread across the sequencing lanes. The donors were split into four age groups: young (average about 16 years), middle-aged (roughly 42), aged (more than 60) and long-lived (about 74). To track age-related changes in TCR beta repertoire diversity, the study relied on deep sequencing normalized with unique cDNA molecular identifiers. On the study overall, not on this receptor specifically: Observed TCR beta diversity correlated strongly with the percentage of naive T cells measured by flow cytometry. Total diversity estimates from one million sequenced T cells were considered lower bounds and underestimates. Bulk unsorted PBMC profiling prevented conclusive comparison of naive and antigen-experienced compartments. The CMV infection status of donors was not known, potentially confounding age-related changes in expanded clonotypes. As age increased, observed TCR beta diversity per million T cells dropped in a roughly linear way, and a significant reduction was already evident by age 40. Compared with the aged group, the long-lived group had more naive CD4+ T cells, fewer expanded clones and increased TCR diversity, suggesting age selection.

Donors were 40 or so systemically healthy Caucasian individuals from Russia aged 6 to 90 years. Each donor gave approximately 9.3 milliliters of peripheral blood, collected into EDTA-treated Vacutainer tubes. PBMCs were isolated by Ficoll-Paque density-gradient centrifugation, with at least 6 million obtained per sample. Trizol reagent was used to extract total RNA from the PBMCs, yielding at least 5 micrograms per sample. Naive CD45RAhigh/CD27high T cell percentages were measured by flow cytometry on a PBMC aliquot from every donor. In this sample, this clonotype turned up a few times. The clone's antigen remains unknown. Qualities for individual bases were not recorded, and no much larger clone is one base off. The CDR3 starts with the cysteine, ends with the phenylalanine, and has 14 residues. Only the CDR3 part of the read is kept: 42 bases, read in frame from the first base. The V end loses 4 bases and the J end loses 0 bases, and a stretch of 9 bases separates them. CDR1 and CDR2 were assigned from the germline V gene as SQVTM and ANQGSEA.

The library was generated by 5' RACE. Sequencing used an Illumina HiSeq 2500. A second PCR of roughly 6 to 12 cycles was run with a J-beta primer mix and a sample-barcoded 5' primer. Each TCR beta cDNA molecule received a unique molecular identifier from a template-switch 5' adaptor carrying 12 random nucleotides. Each sample yielded at least 3 million CDR3-containing paired-end reads. First-strand cDNA was synthesized from all RNA with the Mint cDNA synthesis kit, primed by a TRBC-specific oligonucleotide. After uracil-DNA glycosylase treatment, a first 18-cycle PCR used universal primers M1SS and BC2_uni_R on all cDNA. Regarding the original processing steps: Normalization of each sample was performed by random selection of 1 million high-quality reads, each carrying a distinct molecular identifier. Reads with shared molecular identifiers were discarded instead of being binned into consensus sequences. CDR3 identification, clonotype clustering and error correction used MiTCR with a Q25 quality threshold and the strictest error-elimination algorithm. Lower-bound total TCR beta diversity was estimated with a nonparametric unseen species model using Euler transformation. Using fastp trimming at Q25 and MiXCR clonotype assembly, TCRdb reanalyzed the public sequencing data and kept in-frame beta chains. Rows merge per CDR3 protein into single entries with the most common DNA and genes. TCRdb's processing, not the authors', yielded these V and J calls. The table for this sample lists more than 1 million distinct CDR3 sequences; 45% of them were counted only once. The top ten clones comprise under 20% of the sample.

This clonotype originated in a woman aged 55-69 years in good health. The sequence links TRBV29-1 to TRBJ1-4; perhaps TRBD1 is the D gene, with 5 bases matching. The sequencing sample was made of blood. The DNA reads as follows: TGCAGCGTTGTCGGGGGAGCAACTAATGAAAAACTGTTTTTT. This codes for CSVVGGATNEKLFF.